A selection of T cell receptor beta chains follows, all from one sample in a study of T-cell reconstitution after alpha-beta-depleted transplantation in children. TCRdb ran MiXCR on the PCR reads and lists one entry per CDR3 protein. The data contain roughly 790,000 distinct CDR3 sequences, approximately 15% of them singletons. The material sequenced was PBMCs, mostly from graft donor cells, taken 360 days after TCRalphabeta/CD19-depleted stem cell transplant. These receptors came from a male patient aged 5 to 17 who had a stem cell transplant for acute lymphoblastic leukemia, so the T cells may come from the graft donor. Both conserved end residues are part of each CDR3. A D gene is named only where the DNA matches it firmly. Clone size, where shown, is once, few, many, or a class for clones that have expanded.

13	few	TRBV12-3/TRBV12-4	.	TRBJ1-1	TGTGCCAGCACCGAGACAGGGAACACTGAAGCTTTCTTT	CASTETGNTEAFF
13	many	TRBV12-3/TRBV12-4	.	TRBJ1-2	TGTGCCAGCAGTCCCGACGGTCACTATGGCTACACCTTC	CASSPDGHYGYTF
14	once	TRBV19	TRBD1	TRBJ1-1	TGTGCCATATCTAGGACAGGGGGGAACACTGAAGCTTTCTTT	CAISRTGGNTEAFF
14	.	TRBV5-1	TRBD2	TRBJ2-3	TGCGCCAGCAGCTTGGAAGCGGGGGGGGATACGCAGTATTTT	CASSLEAGGDTQYF
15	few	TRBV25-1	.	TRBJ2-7	TGTGCCAGCAGTGATCCCCTCAGGGCGGGGAGCGAGCAGTACTTC	CASSDPLRAGSEQYF
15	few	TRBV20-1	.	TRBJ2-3	TGCAGTGCTAGATTTATGAGCGGGTGGGCAGATACGCAGTATTTT	CSARFMSGWADTQYF
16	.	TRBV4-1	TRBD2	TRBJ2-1	TGCGCCAGCAGCCCCTACGGACTAGCGGGAGCGGGAGAGCAGTTCTTC	CASSPYGLAGAGEQFF
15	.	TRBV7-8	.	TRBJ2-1	TGTGCCAGCAGCTTAGCGCGGCTAGACGACAATGAGCAGTTCTTC	CASSLARLDDNEQFF
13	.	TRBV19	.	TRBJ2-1	TGTGCCAGTAGAGAAAGGGGCTACAATGAGCAGTTCTTC	CASRERGYNEQFF
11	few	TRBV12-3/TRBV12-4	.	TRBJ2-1	TGTGCCAGCCCTACCTACAATGAGCAGTTCTTC	CASPTYNEQFF
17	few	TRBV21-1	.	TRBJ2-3	TGTGCCAGCAGCGACGACCCTAGCGGGCCACGCACAGATACGCAGTATTTT	CASSDDPSGPRTDTQYF
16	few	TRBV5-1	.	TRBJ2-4	TGCGCCAGCAGCTTAACCCCTCTTTTAGCCAAAAACATTCAGTACTTC	CASSLTPLLAKNIQYF
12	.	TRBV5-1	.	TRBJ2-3	TGCGCCAGCAGCTTGGACCGGGAACCGCAGTATTTT	CASSLDREPQYF
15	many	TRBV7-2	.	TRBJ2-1	TGTGCCAGCAGCTTGAATGGTGAGTTGTACAATGAGCAGTTCTTC	CASSLNGELYNEQFF
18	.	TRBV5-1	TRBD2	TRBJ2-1	TGCGCCAGCAGCTGGGGACTAGCGGGGCCCAGCTCCTACAATGAGCAGTTCTTC	CASSWGLAGPSSYNEQFF
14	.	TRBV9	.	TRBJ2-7	TGTGCCAGCAGCGTTTTAGCGTCCTCCTACGAGCAGTACTTC	CASSVLASSYEQYF
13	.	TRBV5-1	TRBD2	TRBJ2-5	TGCGCCAGCAGCTTGCGGGAGGAAGAGACCCAGTACTTC	CASSLREEETQYF
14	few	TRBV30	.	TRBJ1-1	TGTGCCTGGAGTGTGGGACGGTGGAACACTGAAGCTTTCTTT	CAWSVGRWNTEAFF
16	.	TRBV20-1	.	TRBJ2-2	TGCAGTGCTCCCTGGGGACGGAGTACGAACACCGGGGAGCTGTTTTTT	CSAPWGRSTNTGELFF
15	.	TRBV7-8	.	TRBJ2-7	TGTGCCAGCAGCCCCGTACCTGGACTTCACTACGAGCAGTACTTC	CASSPVPGLHYEQYF
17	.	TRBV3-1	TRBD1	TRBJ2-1	TGTGCCAGCAGCCAGTCCGACAGGGGGCATAGGGGCAATGAGCAGTTCTTC	CASSQSDRGHRGNEQFF
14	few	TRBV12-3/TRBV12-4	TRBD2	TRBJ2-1	TGTGCCAGCAGTTGGCTAGCGGGGGTGAATGAGCAGTTCTTC	CASSWLAGVNEQFF
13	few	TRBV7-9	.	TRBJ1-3	TGTGCCAGCCGGGTACTATCTGGAAACACCATATATTTT	CASRVLSGNTIYF
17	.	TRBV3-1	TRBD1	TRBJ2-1	TGTGCCAGCAGCCCCATATCACGAAGGGGGCTTACGAATGAGCAGTTCTTC	CASSPISRRGLTNEQFF
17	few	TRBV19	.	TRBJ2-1	TGTGCCAGTAGTATTGATCCCGGCCTTGGGACCTACAATGAGCAGTTCTTC	CASSIDPGLGTYNEQFF
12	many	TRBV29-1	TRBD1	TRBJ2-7	TGCAGCGTAGGACAGGGATCCTACGAGCAGTACTTC	CSVGQGSYEQYF
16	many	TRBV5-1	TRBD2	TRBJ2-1	TGCGCCAGCAGCGAGAGTGGACTAGCGGGTTACAATGAGCAGTTCTTC	CASSESGLAGYNEQFF
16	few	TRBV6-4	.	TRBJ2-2	TGTGCCAGCAGTGACTCGAACTCAGGCCCGGCAGGGGAGCTGTTTTTT	CASSDSNSGPAGELFF
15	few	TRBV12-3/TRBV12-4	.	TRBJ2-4	TGTGCCAGCAGTTTGGGGAGGATGGGCAAAAACATTCAGTACTTC	CASSLGRMGKNIQYF
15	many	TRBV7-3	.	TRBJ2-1	TGTGCCAGCAGCATACAGGGTCCTAGTTCTGGGGAGCAGTTCTTC	CASSIQGPSSGEQFF
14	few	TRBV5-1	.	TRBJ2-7	TGCGCCAGCAGCATGGGCTTTCAAGCCTACGAGCAGTACTTC	CASSMGFQAYEQYF
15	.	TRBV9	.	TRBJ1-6	TGTGCCAGCAGCATGGCGGGCGGGACGGATTCACCCCTCCACTTT	CASSMAGGTDSPLHF
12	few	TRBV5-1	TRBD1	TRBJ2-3	TGCGCCAGCAGCCAAGCCGGGACAGGGTCCGATTTT	CASSQAGTGSDF
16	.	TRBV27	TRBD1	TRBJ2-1	TGTGCCAGCAGTTTATTTACGTACACAGGGGGCGGTGGGCAGTTCTTC	CASSLFTYTGGGGQFF
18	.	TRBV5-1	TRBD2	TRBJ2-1	TGCGCCAGCAGACCGGGACTAGCGGGAGAGACCGAGCGAGATGAGCAGTTCTTC	CASRPGLAGETERDEQFF
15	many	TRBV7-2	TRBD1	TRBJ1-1	TGTGCCAGCAGCTTACGGGCACAGGGGGGCACTGAAGCTTTCTTT	CASSLRAQGGTEAFF
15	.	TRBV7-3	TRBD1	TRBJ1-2	TGTGCCAGCAGCCTCAGACAGGGTAGGGGCTATGGCTACACCTTC	CASSLRQGRGYGYTF
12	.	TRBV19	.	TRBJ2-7	TGTGCCAGTAGTACAGGGACCGGCGAGCAGTACTTC	CASSTGTGEQYF
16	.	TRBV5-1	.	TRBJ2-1	TGCGCCAGCAGCTTGGCCGAAGCGCCCCCTTACAATGAGCAGTTCTTC	CASSLAEAPPYNEQFF
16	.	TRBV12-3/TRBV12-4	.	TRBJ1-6	TGTGCCAGCAGTTTAGGGTTTGTCTCCTATAATTCACCCCTCCACTTT	CASSLGFVSYNSPLHF
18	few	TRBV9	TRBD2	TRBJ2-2	TGTGCCAGCAGCACCCATAGCGGGAACCGCCGGAACACCGGGGAGCTGTTTTTT	CASSTHSGNRRNTGELFF
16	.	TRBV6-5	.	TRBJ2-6	TGTGCCAGCAGTTACTCTCAGACAGCTGGGGCCAACGTCCTGACTTTC	CASSYSQTAGANVLTF
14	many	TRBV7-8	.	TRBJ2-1	TGTGCCAGCAGCCCAATGGTTGCCGGCAATGAGCAGTTCTTC	CASSPMVAGNEQFF
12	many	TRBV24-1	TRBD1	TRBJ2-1	TGTGCCACCAGTGATCCTAGACAGGGGCAGTTCTTC	CATSDPRQGQFF
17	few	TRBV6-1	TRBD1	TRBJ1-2	TGTGCCAGCAAAAAGAACAGGGGGCGCCGGGCTAACTATGGCTACACCTTC	CASKKNRGRRANYGYTF
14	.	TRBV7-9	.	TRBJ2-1	TGTGCCAGCAGTAACGGTAGCTCCTACAATGAGCAGTTCTTC	CASSNGSSYNEQFF
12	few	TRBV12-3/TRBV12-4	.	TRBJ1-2	TGTGCCAGCAGTTTTACTATCTATGGCTACACCTTC	CASSFTIYGYTF
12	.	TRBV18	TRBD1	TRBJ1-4	TGTGCCAGCTCGCGGGACAGGGAAGGACTGTTTTTT	CASSRDREGLFF
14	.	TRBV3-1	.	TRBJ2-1	TGTGCCAGCAGCCCCTCGGAAGCTATCAATGAGCAGTTCTTC	CASSPSEAINEQFF
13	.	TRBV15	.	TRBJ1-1	TGTGCCACCAGCAGGGAAATAAACACTGAAGCTTTCTTT	CATSREINTEAFF
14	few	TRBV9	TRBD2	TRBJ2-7	TGTGCCAGCAGCGTAGGGGCGGGAGACTACGAGCAGTACTTC	CASSVGAGDYEQYF
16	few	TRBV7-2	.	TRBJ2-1	TGTGCCAGCAGCTTCCACCGGGACATGCTCTACAATGAGCAGTTCTTC	CASSFHRDMLYNEQFF
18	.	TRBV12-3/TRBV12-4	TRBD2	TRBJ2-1	TGTGCCAGCAGGCTCCCGGGACTAGCGGGAGCTTCCTACAATGAGCAGTTCTTC	CASRLPGLAGASYNEQFF